These 30 T cell receptor beta chains came from one sample sequenced in a study of cytomegalovirus exposure and HLA in healthy donors. Sequencing was performed with immunoSEQ multiplex PCR; in TCRdb, only in-frame clones are kept and a portion is missing. The table records 150,000 to 200,000 clones, roughly 84% of them present only once. Sequences were obtained from PBMCs. These receptors all stem from a woman aged 25 to 45 in good health and CMV-seropositive.

V usage is TRBV6-5 and J usage is TRBJ2-1; TRBD2 is a possible D gene (5 bases). In germline, CDR1 is MNHEY, CDR2 SVGAGI. Trimming cost V 5 bases and J 10 bases, with 18 bases left between them. The CDR3 sequence is 14 residues long. The CDR3 coding sequence is TGTGCCAGCAGTCCGGACCGCCTAGCCCGGGAGCAGTTCTTC. Amino acids: CASSPDRLAREQFF.

The chain joins TRBV9 to TRBJ1-2, with TRBD1 matching 8 bases. CDR1 SGDLS and CDR2 YYNGEE come from the germline V gene. The CDR3 covers 15 residues. Trimming took 4 bases from V and 5 from J; bases not matched to a gene: 10. This CDR3 is CASSKAGGMQYGYTF. CDR3 nucleotide sequence: TGTGCCAGCAGCAAGGCAGGGGGCATGCAATATGGCTACACCTTC.

This chain uses TRBV6-5 with TRBJ2-7; TRBD2 matches at 10 bases. CDR1 and CDR2 (germline): MNHEY, SVGAGI. V was clipped by 5 bases and J by 3 bases; unmatched bases: 7. This CDR3 is 15 amino acids long. The CDR3 bases are TGTGCCAGCAGTCAACTAGCGGGACAAATCTACGAGCAGTACTTC. It specifies CASSQLAGQIYEQYF.

V usage is TRBV6-5 and J usage is TRBJ1-3; D not resolved. V lost 5 bases, J lost 0 bases, and 5 bases lay in between. The germline V gene has CDR1 MNHEY and CDR2 SVGAGI. The CDR3 has 13 residues. DNA of the CDR3: TGTGCCAGCAGTCTATCCTCTGGAAACACCATATATTTT. Residues: CASSLSSGNTIYF.

This chain links TRBV6-6 with TRBJ1-5; no clear D gene. This CDR3 is built from 15 residues. With 2 bases removed from V and 0 bases from J, the gap between germline ends came to 8 bases. CDR1 and CDR2 (germline): MNHNY, SVGAGI (reference sequence). The CDR3 DNA is TGTGCCAGCAGTTACGGGAGCCTTAGCAATCAGCCCCAGCATTTT. Translated: CASSYGSLSNQPQHF.

This rearrangement joins TRBV9 to TRBJ1-5, with 7 bases matching TRBD1. This CDR3 spans 16 amino acids. Germline V gene lookup returns CDR1 SGDLS and CDR2 YYNGEE. V was pared by 4 bases and J by 0 bases, with 7 bases of the junction left unmatched. The CDR3 bases are TGTGCCAGCAGCCTCACAGGGGACCTTAGCAATCAGCCCCAGCATTTT. As protein: CASSLTGDLSNQPQHF.

The chain carries TRBV5-1 and TRBJ1-4, with D possibly TRBD1 on 5 matching bases. Germline V gene data show CDR1 as SGHRS and CDR2 as YFSETQ. The ends were cut back, 6 bases at V and 0 bases at J, with 12 bases in the middle. This CDR3 is 15 amino acids long. CDR3 in amino acids: CASTIGAATNEKLFF. CDR3 in DNA: TGCGCCAGCACCATAGGGGCTGCAACTAATGAAAAACTGTTTTTT. Complete variable domain (other parts from reference TRBV5-1 and TRBJ1-4): KAGVTQTPRYLIKTRGQQVTLSCSPISGHRSVSWYQQTPGQGLQFLFEYFSETQRNKGNFPGRFSGRQFSNSRSEMNVSTLELGDSALYLCASTIGAATNEKLFFGSGTQLSVL.

This chain connects TRBV7-8 to TRBJ2-7; 8 bases fit TRBD2. The CDR3 runs 15 residues. Per the germline V gene, CDR1 is SGHVS and CDR2 is FQNEAQ. Trimming cost V 1 base and J 4 bases; bases outside gene matches: 6. The CDR3 region is CASSLELAGPYEQYF. CDR3 coding DNA: TGTGCCAGCAGCTTAGAGCTAGCGGGTCCTTACGAGCAGTACTTC.

V and J are TRBV7-3 and TRBJ2-3; TRBD2 might be the D (6 bases). This CDR3 region has 14 residues. Germline loops: CDR1 SGHTA, CDR2 FQGTGA. Trimming removed 2 bases from V and 8 bases from J, with 14 bases in between. The CDR3 bases are TGTGCCAGCAGCTTAGAAGCCCGGGGAGGTACGCAGTATTTT. It encodes CASSLEARGGTQYF.

The CDR3 region has the DNA TGCGCCAGCAGCTTATATGACAGTAGAATGAACACTGAAGCTTTCTTT. Amino acids: CASSLYDSRMNTEAFF. The chain carries TRBV5-1 and TRBJ1-1; tentatively, D is TRBD1 (5 bases). The CDR3 extends over 16 amino acids. Germline loops: CDR1 SGHRS, CDR2 YFSETQ. The V gene lost 2 bases and the J gene lost 0 bases, with 14 bases spanning the gap.

This chain uses TRBV29-1 with TRBJ1-5; possible D gene TRBD1, 6 bases. The CDR3 loop spans 13 amino acids. Per the germline V gene, CDR1 is SQVTM and CDR2 is ANQGSEA. Trimming left V 0 bases short and J 4 bases short, with 7 bases between. The CDR3, as DNA: TGCAGCGTTGAAGAAGACAGGAATCAGCCCCAGCATTTT. Its translation is CSVEEDRNQPQHF.

This clone appeared a single time. CDR3 region: CASSALGTSGTHEQYF. CDR3 sequence (DNA): TGTGCCAGCAGTGCGCTCGGGACTAGCGGGACCCACGAGCAGTACTTC. The V and J genes are TRBV6-6 and TRBJ2-7, with 13 bases fitting TRBD2. The CDR3 extends over 16 amino acids. J was trimmed by 5 bases and V by 5 bases; bases with no gene match: 9. Germline values: CDR1 MNHNY, CDR2 SVGAGI (reference sequence).

This sequence joins TRBV5-6 and TRBJ1-1, with D uncertain. CDR1 and CDR2 from the germline V gene are SGHDT and YYEEEE. V shed 0 bases and J shed 3 bases, with 9 bases lying between them. CDR3 length equals 14 residues. CDR3 residues: CASSLATRYTEAFF. The DNA for the CDR3 is TGTGCCAGCAGCTTGGCCACCCGGTACACTGAAGCTTTCTTT.

V usage is TRBV6-6 and J usage is TRBJ2-1, with D hard to call. In germline, CDR1 is MNHNY, CDR2 SVGAGI (reference sequence). V lost 8 bases and J 3 bases, leaving 17 bases between the germline ends. The CDR3 is 15 residues long. The DNA of the CDR3 is TGTGCCAGCTTTATGCCCCACGGGTTCTACAATGAGCAGTTCTTC. Protein product: CASFMPHGFYNEQFF.

The chain carries TRBV6-4 and TRBJ2-7, with 8 bases identical to TRBD2. This CDR3 has 15 amino acids. V dropped 6 bases and J dropped 0; count of bases not matched to a gene: 7. The germline CDR1 and CDR2 sequences are MRHNA and SNTAGT. CDR3 protein: CASRGLAPSSYEQYF. The CDR3 nucleotides read TGTGCCAGCAGAGGACTAGCTCCTAGCTCCTACGAGCAGTACTTC.

This chain connects TRBV29-1 to TRBJ2-7; TRBD2 matches 9 bases. The DNA end is more similar to TRBJ2-1, so the J call may be wrong. Germline loops: CDR1 SQVTM, CDR2 ANQGSEA. The CDR3 has 16 amino acids. The CDR3 loop is CSARLAATYGYNEQFF. DNA of the CDR3: TGCAGCGCCCGACTAGCGGCAACCTACGGCTACAATGAGCAGTTCTTC.

The rearrangement uses TRBV7-8 and TRBJ2-7; D ambiguous. V lost 1 base, J lost 7 bases, and 11 bases lay in between. CDR1 is SGHVS, CDR2 FQNEAQ, per germline. This CDR3 has 13 amino acids. The DNA for the CDR3 is TGTGCCAGCAGCTTAGGTCGTCTCTCGGAGCAGTACTTC. This gives the protein CASSLGRLSEQYF.

V and J are TRBV30 and TRBJ2-5; tentatively, D is TRBD1 (6 bases). Germline V gives CDR1 GTSNPN, CDR2 SVGIG (reference sequence). V was clipped by 4 bases and J by 5 bases, with 14 bases between them. CDR3 length equals 13 residues. In DNA, the CDR3 is TGTGCCTGGACCCTAACAGGGTATGAGACCCAGTACTTC. This encodes CAWTLTGYETQYF.

The chain recombines TRBV2 with TRBJ2-2, with D tentatively TRBD1 (5 bases). From germline, CDR1 is SNHLY and CDR2 FYNNEI. The ends were cut back, 6 bases at V and 6 bases at J, with 26 bases in the middle. The CDR3 sequence is 18 residues long. Here the CDR3 reads CASSPVDSPIFVSGELFF. The CDR3, as DNA: TGTGCCAGCAGCCCAGTTGACAGTCCGATATTCGTATCCGGGGAGCTGTTTTTT.

This sequence joins TRBV2 and TRBJ2-7; D may be TRBD2 (5 bases). The CDR3 contains 18 residues. CDR1 and CDR2 (germline): SNHLY, FYNNEI. Deletions cut 6 bases from V and 1 base from J, with 25 bases between. CDR3 DNA sequence: TGTGCCAGCAGCAAGGAGCTATCGTGGGCAGCGGATTCCTACGAGCAGTACTTC. Its translation: CASSKELSWAADSYEQYF. Variable domain in full (rest from reference TRBV2 and TRBJ2-7): EPEVTQTPSHQVTQMGQEVILRCVPISNHLYFYWYRQILGQKVEFLVSFYNNEISEKSEIFDDQFSVERPDGSNFTLKIRSTKLEDSAMYFCASSKELSWAADSYEQYFGPGTRLTVT.

The rearrangement links TRBV11-2 to TRBJ2-1; D gene uncertain. V lost 0 bases and J 6 bases, leaving 9 bases between the germline ends. Per the germline V gene, CDR1 is SGHAT and CDR2 is FQNNGV. The CDR3 covers 14 residues. The CDR3 sequence: CASSLDSLVNEQFF. In DNA, the CDR3 is TGTGCCAGCAGCTTAGATAGCCTAGTCAATGAGCAGTTCTTC.

This chain links TRBV11-2 with TRBJ2-3; 8 bases agree with TRBD2. From germline, CDR1 is SGHAT and CDR2 FQNNGV. The CDR3 loop spans 15 amino acids. The V gene end was trimmed by 5 bases and the J gene end by 2 bases; junction bases not matched to a gene: 6. The CDR3 DNA sequence: TGTGCCAGCAGCCCGAGCGGGGGACCCACAGATACGCAGTATTTT. Protein sequence: CASSPSGGPTDTQYF.

This chain connects TRBV29-1 to TRBJ2-5; D gene uncertain. The CDR3 runs to 10 residues. Germline-derived CDR1 and CDR2 are SQVTM and ANQGSEA. The CDR3 here is CSCHLGYQYF. For the CDR3, the DNA is TGCAGTTGTCATCTAGGCTACCAGTACTTC. Complete variable domain (other parts from reference TRBV29-1 and TRBJ2-5): SAVISQKPSRDICQRGTSLTIQCQVDSQVTMMFWYRQQPGQSLTLIATANQGSEATYESGFVIDKFPISRPNLTFSTLTVSNMSPEDSSIYLCSCHLGYQYFGPGTRLLVL.

The V gene is TRBV19, the J gene TRBJ2-7, with 12 bases lining up with TRBD2. Trimming removed 3 bases from V and 0 bases from J; junction bases left unmatched: 6. Germline-derived CDR1 and CDR2 are LNHDA and SQIVND (reference sequence). This CDR3 has 17 residues. The CDR3 loop reads CASSMRLTSGSSYEQYF. CDR3 nucleotides: TGTGCCAGTAGTATGCGGTTGACTAGCGGGAGCTCCTACGAGCAGTACTTC.

This sequence joins TRBV7-6 and TRBJ2-1; D may be TRBD2 (5 bases). The CDR3 is 14 amino acids. Germline V gene sequence: CDR1 SGHVS, CDR2 FNYEAQ. V was clipped by 5 bases and J by 10 bases, with 18 bases between them. CDR3 sequence reads: CASSPRLLVKEQFF. Written as DNA, the CDR3 is TGTGCCAGCAGCCCGAGACTACTAGTAAAGGAGCAGTTCTTC.

The chain combines TRBV5-1 with TRBJ2-1; 8 bases map to TRBD2. With V trimmed by 1 base and J by 5 bases, 8 bases remained unmatched. CDR3 length: 16 residues. Germline CDR1 SGHRS, CDR2 YFSETQ. The CDR3 DNA follows: TGCGCCAGCAGCTTGTCCCGTCCGGGAGGGAACAATGAGCAGTTCTTC. It is translated as CASSLSRPGGNNEQFF.

This chain links TRBV4-2 with TRBJ2-7; 8 positions agree with TRBD1. From germline, CDR1 is LGHNA and CDR2 YNFKEQ. The V gene end was trimmed by 2 bases and the J gene end by 6 bases; junction bases not matched to a gene: 9. The CDR3 has 15 amino acids. The CDR3 nucleotides are TGTGCCAGCAGCCAACCGGACAGGGTTGGTGGCGAGCAGTACTTC. Translation gives CASSQPDRVGGEQYF.

This clone occurred a few times. This sequence joins TRBV7-3 and TRBJ2-2; D call uncertain. V lost 7 bases and J lost 5, with 8 bases in between. The V gene's germline CDR1 is SGHTA and CDR2 FQGTGA. The CDR3 is 12 amino acids. The CDR3: CASTTFTGELFF. CDR3 nucleotide sequence: TGTGCCAGCACCACATTTACCGGGGAGCTGTTTTTT. The full variable domain, completed using reference TRBV7-3 and TRBJ2-2, is GAGVSQTPSNKVTEKGKYVELRCDPISGHTALYWYRQSLGQGPEFLIYFQGTGAADDSGLPNDRFFAVRPEGSVSTLKIQRTERGDSAVYLCASTTFTGELFFGEGSRLTVL.

The V gene is TRBV7-9, the J gene TRBJ1-1; a possible D gene is TRBD1 (5 bases). The CDR3 consists of 17 residues. Germline V gene lookup returns CDR1 SEHNR and CDR2 FQNEAQ (reference sequence). V was trimmed by 5 bases and J by 0 bases, leaving 19 bases between them. This CDR3 is CASSRSVEQAMNTEAFF. CDR3 nucleotides: TGTGCCAGCAGCCGGAGCGTGGAACAGGCGATGAACACTGAAGCTTTCTTT.

V and J are TRBV25-1 and TRBJ2-7; 8 nucleotides line up with TRBD2. V gave up 6 bases and J gave up 4 bases; unmatched junction bases: 5. CDR3 length: 13 residues. Looked up from germline, CDR1 is MGHDK and CDR2 is SYGVNS. The CDR3: CASRASGPYEQYF. CDR3 nucleotide sequence: TGTGCCAGCAGGGCTAGCGGGCCTTACGAGCAGTACTTC.